Below are 29 T cell receptor beta chains sequenced from a single sample in a study of T cell responses to AZD1222 COVID-19 vaccine. Using immunoSEQ multiplex PCR, the repertoire was profiled, and TCRdb retains in-frame clones only, with some absent. The sample holds 95,000 to 130,000 clones; 80% to 90% are singletons and the top ten take approximately 10%. Specimen: peripheral blood, collected on day 0 of AZD1222 vaccination. These TCRs come from an adult in good health.

This clone was found once. This chain uses TRBV5-4 with TRBJ2-7; 10 bases align to TRBD2. Losses at the gene ends were 4 bases for V and 1 base for J; bases not matched to a gene: 5. The CDR3 is 15 amino acids. CDR1 is SGHNT and CDR2 is YYREEE in the germline V gene (reference sequence). The CDR3 region is CASSTGLAISYEQYF. The CDR3 DNA is TGTGCCAGCAGCACGGGACTAGCGATTTCCTACGAGCAGTACTTC.

This rearrangement joins TRBV2 to TRBJ2-4; D uncertain. The CDR3 runs 14 residues. Germline V gene sequence: CDR1 SNHLY, CDR2 FYNNEI. V was cut by 5 bases and J by 0 bases, with 8 bases left in between. The CDR3 sequence is CASSLSLAKNIQYF. As DNA, the CDR3 is TGTGCCAGCAGTCTTTCCCTAGCCAAAAACATTCAGTACTTC.

V gene TRBV7-3 combines with J gene TRBJ2-3, with 8 positions matching TRBD2. V was clipped by 5 bases and J by 1 base; unmatched bases: 14. The CDR3 runs to 18 residues. From germline, CDR1 is SGHTA and CDR2 FQGTGA. CDR3 protein: CASSPAFGAGGGTDTQYF. The CDR3, as DNA: TGTGCCAGCAGCCCAGCTTTCGGGGCGGGAGGAGGCACAGATACGCAGTATTTT.

This clone is a singleton in its sample. The genes are TRBV6-1 and TRBJ1-4; the match to TRBD1 covers 8 bases. This CDR3 spans 16 amino acids. Germline V CDR1 and CDR2: MNHNS, SASEGT. Germline trimming cut 4 bases from V and 7 bases from J; bases unmatched to any gene: 11. The CDR3 sequence is CASSVRNAGGREKLFF. CDR3 DNA: TGTGCCAGCAGTGTCCGTAACGCAGGGGGCCGTGAAAAACTGTTTTTT.

The chain carries TRBV5-5 and TRBJ1-2; no definite D call. CDR3 length equals 14 residues. Per germline, CDR1 SGHKS and CDR2 YYEKEE (reference sequence). V was shortened by 2 bases and J by 0 bases, with 8 bases between the two germline ends. The CDR3 coding sequence is TGTGCCAGCAGCTTTCCGGGAGCTAACTATGGCTACACCTTC. It translates to CASSFPGANYGYTF.

This sequence joins TRBV19 and TRBJ1-4; D is unclear. Germline V gene sequence: CDR1 LNHDA, CDR2 SQIVND (reference sequence). V was shortened by 3 bases and J by 4 bases, with 6 bases between the two germline ends. The CDR3 consists of 13 residues. CDR3: CASSIVYNEKLFF. The CDR3 DNA reads TGTGCCAGTAGTATTGTCTATAATGAAAAACTGTTTTTT. Based on the CDR3 plus reference TRBV19 and TRBJ1-4, the full variable domain is DGGITQSPKYLFRKEGQNVTLSCEQNLNHDAMYWYRQDPGQGLRLIYYSQIVNDFQKGDIAEGYSVSREKKESFPLTVTSAQKNPTAFYLCASSIVYNEKLFFGSGTQLSVL.

The chain has TRBV12-3 or TRBV12-4 and TRBJ2-7; the match to TRBD1 covers 7 bases. The CDR3 loop spans 13 amino acids. With 6 bases clipped from V and 4 bases from J, the junction kept 6 bases outside the gene matches. The CDR3 region has the DNA TGTGCCAGCAGCTCCAGGGGGAAGTACGAGCAGTACTTC. Amino acids: CASSSRGKYEQYF.

The chain joins TRBV19 to TRBJ1-4, with a weak D call TRBD1 (6 bases). Germline CDR1 LNHDA, CDR2 SQIVND (reference sequence). V lost 5 bases and J lost 6, with 19 bases in between. There are 16 residues in the CDR3. The CDR3 DNA is TGTGCCAGTAGTCCCCAAACCGGGACATTCGATGAAAAACTGTTTTTT. Residues: CASSPQTGTFDEKLFF.

The CDR3 is CASSFISGADQPQHF. The CDR3 DNA follows: TGTGCCAGCAGCTTTATCTCAGGGGCGGATCAGCCCCAGCATTTT. The chain joins TRBV5-6 to TRBJ1-5; D perhaps matches TRBD1 (6 bases). CDR1 is SGHDT, CDR2 YYEEEE, per germline. V was cut by 2 bases and J by 5 bases, with 14 bases left in between. The CDR3 consists of 15 residues.

This sequence joins TRBV4-1 and TRBJ2-1; 7 bases align to TRBD2. The length of the CDR3 is 17 residues. CDR1 is MGHRA and CDR2 is YSYEKL in the germline V gene. The junction had 13 bases not matched to a gene; V was cut back by 6 bases and J by 2 bases. CDR3 DNA sequence: TGCGCCAGCAGGCCCCTTCTAGCGGAGATTCCCTACAATGAGCAGTTCTTC. Translated, it gives CASRPLLAEIPYNEQFF.

The chain recombines TRBV6-1 with TRBJ2-1, with 7 positions matching TRBD2. Germline CDR1 is MNHNS and CDR2 is SASEGT. J lost 0 bases, V lost 4 bases, and 3 bases had no gene match. CDR3 length equals 15 residues. CDR3 amino acids: CASSGAGYSYNEQFF. Written as DNA, the CDR3 is TGTGCCAGCAGTGGAGCGGGGTACTCCTACAATGAGCAGTTCTTC.

The chain links TRBV12-3 or TRBV12-4 to TRBJ1-2; 10 bases are a match to TRBD1. With 7 bases clipped from V and 7 bases from J, the junction kept 6 bases outside the gene matches. This CDR3 spans 13 amino acids. CDR3 in DNA: TGTGCCAGCATTGTGACAGGGGGCGCTGGCTACACCTTC. Translating it yields CASIVTGGAGYTF.

CDR3 in DNA: TGTGCCACCTCCCGCGGGGCCTACGAGCAGTACTTC. Amino acid sequence: CATSRGAYEQYF. This rearrangement joins TRBV6-6 to TRBJ2-7; tentative D call: TRBD2 (6 bases). With 10 bases removed from V and 2 bases from J, the gap between germline ends came to 12 bases. This CDR3 is built from 12 residues. The germline V gene encodes CDR1 MNHNY and CDR2 SVGAGI (reference sequence).

The chain couples TRBV28 to TRBJ1-2; D is unresolved. Germline CDR1 is MDHEN and CDR2 is SYDVKM. Trimming left V 3 bases short and J 5 bases short, with 7 bases between. The CDR3 is 12 amino acids. CDR3 residues: CASSFSLYGYTF. In DNA form, the CDR3 reads TGTGCCAGCAGTTTTTCTCTTTATGGCTACACCTTC.

The chain carries TRBV29-1 and TRBJ1-1; a weak D match, TRBD1 (5 bases). The CDR3 sequence is 11 residues long. CDR1 and CDR2 from the germline V gene are SQVTM and ANQGSEA. Trimming stripped 8 bases from V and 4 bases from J, with 11 bases between. CDR3 protein: CSLGTVTEAFF. The CDR3 DNA reads as TGCAGCCTGGGGACGGTCACTGAAGCTTTCTTT.

This clone was seen only once. The rearrangement joins TRBV4-3 to TRBJ2-7, with TRBD2 matching 9 bases. Trimming removed 0 bases from V and 4 bases from J; junction bases left unmatched: 4. Germline CDR1 is LGHNA and CDR2 is YSLEER. The CDR3 has 15 amino acids. The CDR3: CASSQDAGGPYEQYF. The CDR3, as DNA: TGCGCCAGCAGCCAAGATGCGGGAGGGCCTTACGAGCAGTACTTC.

V and J are TRBV5-1 and TRBJ1-4; the D is unclear. With 4 bases removed from V and 8 bases from J, the gap between germline ends came to 12 bases. The V gene's germline CDR1 is SGHRS and CDR2 YFSETQ. This CDR3 comprises 13 residues. In DNA, the CDR3 is TGCGCCAGCAGCGGGCAAGGAGCAGAAAAACTGTTTTTT. This codes for CASSGQGAEKLFF.

This chain connects TRBV7-2 to TRBJ2-5; no reliable D call. Per the germline V gene, CDR1 is SGHTA and CDR2 is FQGNSA. V was cut by 2 bases and J by 2 bases, with 3 bases left in between. The CDR3 spans 12 residues. Written as DNA, the CDR3 is TGTGCCAGCAGCTTACAGCAAGAGACCCAGTACTTC. As protein: CASSLQQETQYF.

This chain joins TRBV7-9 and TRBJ1-2; the D gene is possibly TRBD1 (5 bases). The CDR3 covers 14 residues. V was cut by 1 base and J by 1 base, with 7 bases left in between. The germline CDR1 and CDR2 sequences are SEHNR and FQNEAQ (reference sequence). This CDR3 reads CASSLGGHNYGYTF. CDR3 coding DNA: TGTGCCAGCAGCTTAGGAGGACATAACTATGGCTACACCTTC.

The chain is built from TRBV3-1 (or the pseudogene TRBV3-2) and TRBJ1-4; D not certain. V lost 0 bases and J 7 bases, leaving 15 bases between the germline ends. This CDR3 is built from 16 residues. Germline assignment: CDR1 LGHDT and CDR2 YNNKEL (reference sequence). Here the CDR3 reads CASSQDSHGVGEKLFF. In DNA form, the CDR3 reads TGTGCCAGCAGCCAAGACTCTCACGGGGTGGGTGAAAAACTGTTTTTT.

This clone was counted a single time. The chain has TRBV20-1 and TRBJ1-1; 8 bases match TRBD1. V trimming: 3 bases; J trimming: 6 bases; junction bases outside the gene matches: 6. In germline, CDR1 is DFQATT, CDR2 SNEGSKA (reference sequence). The CDR3 runs to 13 residues. In nucleotides, the CDR3 is TGCAGTGCTAGTCAGGGGGCGCGGGCTGAAGCTTTCTTT. Translated, it gives CSASQGARAEAFF.

This clone was found once. The V gene is TRBV3-1 (or the pseudogene TRBV3-2), the J gene TRBJ2-5; D is unclear. The CDR3 loop spans 14 amino acids. Germline CDR1 reads LGHDT; CDR2 reads YNNKEL (reference sequence). V was clipped by 2 bases and J by 1 base, with 8 bases between them. The CDR3 sequence is CASSQSPIQETQYF. CDR3 DNA sequence: TGTGCCAGCAGCCAATCCCCAATCCAAGAGACCCAGTACTTC.

This chain connects TRBV18 to TRBJ2-7; 11 bases fit TRBD1. V shed 1 base and J 5 bases; nucleotides not matched to a gene: 4. This CDR3 comprises 15 residues. Germline lookup yields CDR1 KGHSH and CDR2 LQKENI. The CDR3 sequence is CASSPQGQGGHEQYF. The CDR3 DNA is TGTGCCAGCTCACCACAGGGACAGGGGGGCCACGAGCAGTACTTC.

The genes are TRBV12-3 or TRBV12-4 and TRBJ2-7; D gene ambiguous. Trimming pared 2 bases from V and 2 bases from J, leaving 7 bases between. The CDR3 has 13 amino acids. The CDR3: CASSLNTPYEQYF. The CDR3 coding sequence is TGTGCCAGCAGTTTAAACACCCCCTACGAGCAGTACTTC.

J is TRBJ1-6 and V is TRBV19; 7 positions match TRBD1. The CDR3 sequence is 13 residues long. The junction had 10 bases not matched to a gene; V was cut back by 6 bases and J by 14 bases. Germline CDR1 is LNHDA and CDR2 is SQIVND (reference sequence). The CDR3 sequence: CASRGQRPSALHF. The CDR3 DNA follows: TGTGCCAGTAGGGGACAGAGGCCTTCGGCCCTCCACTTT.

The chain uses TRBV9 and TRBJ2-1; 7 bases are shared with TRBD2. In germline, CDR1 is SGDLS, CDR2 YYNGEE. The length of the CDR3 is 17 residues. With 0 bases clipped from V and 0 bases from J, the junction kept 6 bases outside the gene matches. The CDR3 coding sequence is TGTGCCAGCAGCGTAGAGGCGGGAGTAAGCTCCTACAATGAGCAGTTCTTC. As protein: CASSVEAGVSSYNEQFF.

This chain uses TRBV7-2 with TRBJ2-7, with unresolved D. The CDR3 has 15 residues. The V gene lost 1 base and the J gene lost 0 bases, with 10 bases spanning the gap. Looked up from germline, CDR1 is SGHTA and CDR2 is FQGNSA. The CDR3 bases are TGTGCCAGCAGCTTAGGACTTACCAGCTCCTACGAGCAGTACTTC. Residues: CASSLGLTSSYEQYF.

V is TRBV5-8 and J is TRBJ2-5, with D unresolved. V dropped 5 bases and J dropped 4 bases, with 12 bases sitting between them. Per germline, CDR1 SGHTS and CDR2 YDEGEE. The CDR3 length is 13 residues. The CDR3: CASRRPGRETQYF. Here the CDR3 DNA reads TGTGCCAGCAGGCGGCCAGGCCGAGAGACCCAGTACTTC.

The CDR3 bases are TGCGCCAGCAGCCAAGGGACAGGGAATCAGCCCCAGCATTTT. This translates into CASSQGTGNQPQHF. J is TRBJ1-5 and V is TRBV4-3, with 8 positions matching TRBD1. Germline-derived CDR1 and CDR2 are LGHNA and YSLEER. This CDR3 contains 14 residues. Trimming cost V 1 base and J 4 bases; bases outside gene matches: 0.